The clone carrying this T cell receptor beta chain was observed a few times. Those enrolled in Seattle joined during active infection and were followed longitudinally afterward. This sample is drawn from a study of blood T cell repertoires in COVID-19. Study overall: From T cells, B-cell-depleted T cells, or PBMCs came the material, which was cDNA or gDNA.

Study processing details: Estimation of nucleated cell counts was performed using reference gene primer amplification. The table came from immunoSEQ multiplex PCR; TCRdb's copy has only in-frame clones and leaves some out. V and J calls and clone size are given by that table; D and trimming were obtained from the DNA. The sample has hundreds of thousands of clones; about 83% are singletons. This receptor was obtained from a woman in her twenties or thirties with COVID-19, enrolled during active disease. The sequencing sample was made of peripheral blood.

The chain's CDR3 is CATSDSRQGNTGELFF. The DNA of the CDR3 is TGTGCCACCAGTGACTCTCGACAAGGTAACACCGGGGAGCTGTTTTTT. The chain combines TRBV24-1 with TRBJ2-2; D remains ambiguous. CDR1 is KGHDR and CDR2 is SFDVKD in the germline V gene. This CDR3 has 16 residues. V lost 4 bases and J 2 bases, leaving 13 bases between the germline ends.